Reported below is one T cell receptor beta chain. Its target is unknown. Repertoires were generated with immunoSEQ multiplex PCR, while TCRdb's copy carries only in-frame clones and drops some. The table lists tens of thousands of clones, over 75% of them singletons. The sample belongs to a study of graft-versus-host responses after intestinal transplantation. This TCR derives from a human donor who received an intestinal transplant. The source material was unstimulated CD8+ T cells sorted from spleen or lymph node cells, sampled before intestinal transplant.

The CDR3 is CASVQAGAQETQYF. The CDR3 nucleotides are TGTGCTAGTGTTCAAGCGGGGGCCCAAGAGACCCAGTACTTC. The chain combines TRBV12-5 with TRBJ2-5, with TRBD2 matching 8 bases. The ends lost 7 bases at V and 1 base at J; junction bases unmatched: 5. The CDR3 loop spans 14 amino acids. Germline V gene data show CDR1 as LGHNT and CDR2 as FRNRAP.